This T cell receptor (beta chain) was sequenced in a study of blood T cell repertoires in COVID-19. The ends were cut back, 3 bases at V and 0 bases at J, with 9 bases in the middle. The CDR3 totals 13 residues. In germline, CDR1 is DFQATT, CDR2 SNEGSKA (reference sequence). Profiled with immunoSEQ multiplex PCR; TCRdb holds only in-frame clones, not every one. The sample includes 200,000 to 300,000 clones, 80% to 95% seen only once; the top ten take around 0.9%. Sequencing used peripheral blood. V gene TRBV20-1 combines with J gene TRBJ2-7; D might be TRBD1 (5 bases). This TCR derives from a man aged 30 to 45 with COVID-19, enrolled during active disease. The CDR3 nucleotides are TGCAGTGCTAGTTCCAGGGACTCCTACGAGCAGTACTTC. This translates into CSASSRDSYEQYF.